This is a list of T cell receptor beta chains from one sample in a study of shared clonotypes between healthy human individuals. TCRdb's copy holds only in-frame clones and misses some; the assay was immunoSEQ multiplex PCR. Altogether around 690,000 clones are present, 80% to 95% being singletons, with the ten largest covering less than 40%. The sequenced sample consisted of memory CD8+ T cells from PBMCs. The receptors shown here come from a man younger than 35 in good health. Some clones in this sample may be carry-over from other donors' samples. The conserved cysteine and the conserved F or W are not part of the CDR3 here. Fields, in order: J gene, V gene, CDR3 protein.

J gene: TRBJ2-7
V gene: TRBV18
CDR3 protein: ASSPSGRPLGEQY

J gene: TRBJ2-4
V gene: TRBV7-6
CDR3 protein: ASSENRGTKNIQY

J gene: TRBJ2-5
V gene: TRBV5-6
CDR3 protein: ASSLEETISGSIQETQY

J gene: TRBJ2-5
V gene: TRBV11-2
CDR3 protein: ASSSRQGDRETQY

J gene: TRBJ1-5
V gene: TRBV2
CDR3 protein: ASSMGSNQPQH

J gene: TRBJ1-4
V gene: TRBV9
CDR3 protein: ASSVAAGGHYEKLF

J gene: TRBJ2-1
V gene: TRBV6-5
CDR3 protein: ASSYSNAANEQF

J gene: TRBJ1-3
V gene: TRBV28
CDR3 protein: ASSFAGGGGNTIY

J gene: TRBJ1-2
V gene: TRBV7-9
CDR3 protein: ASTSWVNYGYT

J gene: TRBJ2-7
V gene: TRBV4-1
CDR3 protein: ASSQDGLAGSYEQY

J gene: TRBJ2-7
V gene: TRBV27
CDR3 protein: ASSLLARTGYEQY

J gene: TRBJ1-1
V gene: TRBV18
CDR3 protein: ASSPNSDFLNTEAF

J gene: TRBJ2-1
V gene: TRBV28
CDR3 protein: ASSLTGGHEQF

J gene: TRBJ2-7
V gene: TRBV28
CDR3 protein: ASSWASGEEQY

J gene: TRBJ2-2
V gene: TRBV27
CDR3 protein: ASSQGTGELF

J gene: TRBJ1-5
V gene: TRBV7-8
CDR3 protein: ASSSRQYSNQPQH

J gene: TRBJ1-5
V gene: TRBV27
CDR3 protein: ASSLGRDGQPQH

J gene: TRBJ2-1
V gene: TRBV7-9
CDR3 protein: ASSSGTGELNEQF

J gene: TRBJ2-1
V gene: TRBV19
CDR3 protein: ASSIDRSSYNEQF

J gene: TRBJ2-7
V gene: TRBV10-3
CDR3 protein: AIGAPPGDEQY

J gene: TRBJ2-7
V gene: TRBV5-6
CDR3 protein: ASSLGQGVYEQY

J gene: TRBJ2-7
V gene: TRBV11-2
CDR3 protein: ASSLDLSEQY

J gene: TRBJ2-5
V gene: TRBV5-4
CDR3 protein: ASSLREAGETQY

J gene: TRBJ2-7
V gene: TRBV6-5
CDR3 protein: ASSYSRGDLYEQY

J gene: TRBJ2-7
V gene: TRBV4-2
CDR3 protein: ASSHHEAGGNYEQY

J gene: TRBJ2-7
V gene: TRBV7-6
CDR3 protein: ASSLALAYEQY

J gene: TRBJ2-1
V gene: TRBV29-1
CDR3 protein: SVEGVSYNEQF

J gene: TRBJ2-3
V gene: TRBV7-9
CDR3 protein: AVAGRSTDTQY

J gene: TRBJ2-1
V gene: TRBV11-2
CDR3 protein: ASSSGSEQF

J gene: TRBJ1-5
V gene: TRBV7-2
CDR3 protein: ASSPYRVSGNQPQH

J gene: TRBJ2-2
V gene: TRBV2
CDR3 protein: ASHISVNTGELF

J gene: TRBJ2-1
V gene: TRBV19
CDR3 protein: ASSSPAGGSYNEQF

J gene: TRBJ2-7
V gene: TRBV28
CDR3 protein: ASSLIRGSDEQY

J gene: TRBJ2-6
V gene: TRBV9
CDR3 protein: ASSVGQDRISGANVLT

J gene: TRBJ1-2
V gene: TRBV19
CDR3 protein: ASSSIRDYGYT

J gene: TRBJ2-2
V gene: TRBV7-9
CDR3 protein: ASSVSGSNTGELF

J gene: TRBJ2-2
V gene: TRBV27
CDR3 protein: ASSWSTASNTGELF

J gene: TRBJ2-7
V gene: TRBV18
CDR3 protein: ASSQKSGTGFSYEQY

J gene: TRBJ2-3
V gene: TRBV5-1
CDR3 protein: ASSSTARSTDTQY

J gene: TRBJ1-1
V gene: TRBV28
CDR3 protein: ASSPMEPTNTEAF

J gene: TRBJ2-1
V gene: TRBV30
CDR3 protein: AWSSNLAGERYNEQF

J gene: TRBJ1-6
V gene: TRBV6-5
CDR3 protein: ASSYSRGSNSPLH

J gene: TRBJ2-7
V gene: TRBV11-1
CDR3 protein: ASSLVATEQY